A selection of T cell receptor beta chains follows, all from one sample in a study of STAT5B mutations in CD4+ large granular lymphocyte leukemia. Produced via immunoSEQ multiplex PCR; TCRdb's table is partial and in-frame only. The data contain a few thousand clones, about 77% of them singletons. Sequenced: PBMCs. All receptors derive from a man between 60 and 70 years old with CD4+ T-cell large granular lymphocyte leukemia. The CDR3 runs from the conserved cysteine through the conserved F or W. The D gene is left open where the match is weak. Where a row states a size, it is once, few, many or the class of an expanded clone; other rows omit it.

d_call,clone_size,v_call,j_call,cdr3_aa,cdr3_nt
TRBD1,-,TRBV19,TRBJ2-1,CASSSRTGPRGAEQFF,TGTGCCAGTAGTAGCCGGACAGGGCCGCGGGGAGCTGAGCAGTTCTTC
-,-,TRBV5-8,TRBJ2-6,CASSLGSPGANVLTF,TGTGCCAGCAGCTTAGGAAGCCCTGGGGCCAACGTCCTGACTTTC
TRBD2,few,TRBV7-2,TRBJ2-3,CASSVISRGGPDTQYF,TGTGCCAGCAGCGTCATTTCGCGGGGGGGCCCAGATACGCAGTATTTT
-,once,TRBV5-1,TRBJ1-1,CARGRLEGTEAFF,TGCGCCAGGGGGCGCCTTGAAGGCACTGAAGCTTTCTTT
-,-,TRBV7-6,TRBJ2-1,CASSLAGPYNEQFF,TGTGCCAGCAGCTTAGCGGGGCCCTACAATGAGCAGTTCTTC
-,-,TRBV7-2,TRBJ2-5,CASSTGPGREQYF,TGTGCCAGCAGCACGGGACCGGGAAGGGAGCAGTACTTC
-,-,TRBV4-3,TRBJ2-7,CASSVNLVGEQYF,TGCGCCAGCAGCGTGAATTTAGTAGGCGAGCAGTACTTC
-,-,TRBV5-1,TRBJ1-6,CASSPPSPLHF,TGCGCCAGCAGCCCGCCCTCACCCCTCCACTTT
-,-,TRBV9,TRBJ1-5,CASSVGFSNQPQHF,TGTGCCAGCAGCGTAGGTTTTAGCAATCAGCCCCAGCATTTT
-,-,TRBV7-8,TRBJ2-7,CASSARDNHYEQYF,TGTGCCAGCAGCGCCCGGGACAATCACTACGAGCAGTACTTC
-,-,TRBV6-5,TRBJ2-5,CASAPGRPPSAQYF,TGTGCCAGCGCCCCGGGACGGCCCCCTTCGGCCCAGTACTTC
TRBD2,-,TRBV29-1,TRBJ2-2,CSVEFGTERGVTGELFF,TGCAGCGTTGAATTCGGGACCGAACGGGGGGTTACCGGGGAGCTGTTTTTT
TRBD2,-,TRBV5-1,TRBJ2-3,CASSLDGGGDTQYF,TGCGCCAGCAGCCTTGATGGCGGGGGAGATACGCAGTATTTT
TRBD2,-,TRBV5-1,TRBJ2-5,CASSLATSGGAGLQETQYF,TGCGCCAGCAGCTTGGCGACTAGCGGGGGGGCCGGTCTCCAAGAGACCCAGTACTTC
-,few,TRBV6-5,TRBJ1-2,CASSYSFTNYGYTF,TGTGCCAGCAGTTACTCGTTTACTAACTATGGCTACACCTTC
-,-,TRBV11-2,TRBJ1-1,CASSSGWGPRENTEAFF,TGTGCCAGCAGCTCAGGATGGGGCCCACGGGAGAACACTGAAGCTTTCTTT
-,few,TRBV2,TRBJ1-1,CASSDSKTVNTEAFF,TGTGCCAGCAGTGACTCTAAGACAGTCAACACTGAAGCTTTCTTT
TRBD1,-,TRBV7-9,TRBJ2-5,CASRPRQGSAETQYF,TGTGCCAGCAGACCCAGACAGGGGAGTGCAGAGACCCAGTACTTC
TRBD2,-,TRBV30,TRBJ2-1,CAWSVIAGGSNEQFF,TGTGCCTGGAGTGTAATAGCGGGGGGATCCAATGAGCAGTTCTTC
-,-,TRBV7-9,TRBJ2-3,CASSLFEGTTDTQYF,TGTGCCAGCAGCTTATTCGAGGGGACCACAGATACGCAGTATTTT
TRBD2,-,TRBV4-2,TRBJ2-1,CASRDTRVAGGFGNEQFF,TGTGCCAGCAGGGACACGAGGGTAGCGGGGGGTTTCGGGAATGAGCAGTTCTTC
TRBD1,-,TRBV9,TRBJ2-5,CSSATGGGDGETQYF,TGTTCCTCCGCTACAGGGGGTGGGGACGGAGAGACCCAGTACTTC
-,-,TRBV6-1,TRBJ2-5,CASSEGLGETQYF,TGTGCCAGCAGTGAAGGCCTGGGGGAGACCCAGTACTTC
-,-,TRBV19,TRBJ1-1,CASTSFGGATEAFF,TGTGCCAGTACCTCCTTTGGGGGGGCAACTGAAGCTTTCTTT
-,-,TRBV4-1,TRBJ2-5,CASSQAGTQYF,TGCGCCAGCAGCCAAGCTGGGACCCAGTACTTC
-,-,TRBV7-7,TRBJ2-2,CASSVGQNTGELFF,TGTGCTAGCAGCGTGGGACAGAACACCGGGGAGCTGTTTTTT
-,-,TRBV6-5,TRBJ1-1,CASSFTGPTEAFF,TGTGCCAGCAGTTTTACAGGGCCCACTGAAGCTTTCTTT
-,-,TRBV19,TRBJ1-2,CASSIDRDRFYGYTF,TGTGCCAGTAGTATAGATCGGGACCGATTCTATGGCTACACCTTC
-,few,TRBV6-1,TRBJ1-1,CASLRGLTEAFF,TGTGCCAGCCTTCGGGGCCTCACTGAAGCTTTCTTT
-,-,TRBV27,TRBJ1-6,CASSLMPVGGSSLHF,TGTGCCAGCAGTTTAATGCCGGTCGGGGGTAGTTCCCTCCACTTT
-,-,TRBV6-6,TRBJ1-2,CASSYEGRDGYTF,TGTGCCAGCAGTTACGAAGGGAGAGACGGCTACACCTTC
-,-,TRBV10-3,TRBJ1-2,CAIFEDDRNSGDGYTF,TGTGCCATCTTCGAGGACGACAGAAACTCCGGGGATGGCTACACCTTC
-,few,TRBV30,TRBJ1-3,CAWKHLGNTIYF,TGTGCCTGGAAACACCTTGGAAACACCATATATTTT
-,-,TRBV2,TRBJ2-2,CASSEYGPLNTGELFF,TGTGCCAGCAGTGAATACGGTCCCTTAAACACCGGGGAGCTGTTTTTT
TRBD2,-,TRBV10-1,TRBJ2-3,CASSGAGDPATDTQYF,TGCGCCAGCAGCGGGGCGGGGGACCCCGCCACAGATACGCAGTATTTT
-,-,TRBV5-8,TRBJ2-1,CASSFSPFNEQFF,TGTGCCAGCAGCTTTTCCCCTTTCAATGAGCAGTTCTTC
TRBD1,-,TRBV20-1,TRBJ1-1,CSTGQDTEAFF,TGCAGTACTGGACAGGACACTGAAGCTTTCTTT
-,-,TRBV27,TRBJ2-5,CASSFSNPEETQYF,TGTGCCAGCAGTTTTTCCAACCCCGAAGAGACCCAGTACTTC
TRBD1,-,TRBV6-1,TRBJ2-1,CASSEWDSQETYNEQFF,TGTGCCAGCAGTGAATGGGACAGCCAAGAAACCTACAATGAGCAGTTCTTC
-,-,TRBV29-1,TRBJ1-2,CSVDGESGRDYGYTF,TGCAGCGTTGATGGAGAGTCAGGGAGGGACTATGGCTACACCTTC
-,once,TRBV7-8,TRBJ2-7,CASTHRVDSPYEQYF,TGTGCCAGCACCCATCGCGTCGACAGTCCCTACGAGCAGTACTTC
-,-,TRBV10-3,TRBJ1-2,CAISESSRGTVDYGYTF,TGTGCCATCAGTGAATCTAGTCGTGGTACTGTTGACTATGGCTACACCTTC
-,-,TRBV7-2,TRBJ1-5,CASSLVRGLGRDNQPQHF,TGTGCCAGCAGCTTAGTCAGGGGTTTAGGGAGGGACAATCAGCCCCAGCATTTT
-,-,TRBV7-6,TRBJ1-1,CASSGRIAGTEAFF,TGTGCCAGCAGCGGCAGGATCGCGGGGACTGAAGCTTTCTTT
-,once,TRBV27,TRBJ2-3,CASSLFAGDTQYF,TGTGCCAGCAGTTTATTTGCCGGCGATACGCAGTATTTT
TRBD1,-,TRBV6-5,TRBJ2-7,CASSSGTGLDEQYF,TGTGCCTCCTCCTCCGGGACAGGGCTAGACGAGCAGTACTTC
-,-,TRBV5-6,TRBJ1-2,CASSLWGLGANYGYTF,TGTGCCAGCAGCTTGTGGGGTCTAGGAGCTAACTATGGCTACACCTTC
TRBD1,-,TRBV19,TRBJ2-2,CASLTGGTGELFF,TGTGCCAGCCTGACAGGGGGGACCGGGGAGCTGTTTTTT
TRBD2,once,TRBV7-2,TRBJ2-3,CASSSEILAVTDTQYF,TGTGCCAGCAGCTCCGAGATACTAGCGGTCACAGATACGCAGTATTTT